This section outlines one T cell receptor beta chain sequence together with its context. This sample stems from a study of Graves' ophthalmopathy and Graves' hyperthyroidism. Amplification from RNA transcripts yielded the TCR beta CDR3 regions. HTBI primers were used in a first-round RT-PCR, which preceded a second-round multiplex PCR. Using its own MiXCR run on the multiplex PCR reads, TCRdb lists one record per CDR3 protein. Among 900,000 to 1,200,000 distinct CDR3 sequences listed, about 38% were seen once. Germline V gives CDR1 SQVTM, CDR2 ANQGSEA. V was pared by 6 bases and J by 2 bases, with 14 bases between. The CDR3 length is 13 residues.

The sequence derives from an adult man with Graves' hyperthyroidism. Sample: peripheral blood or thyroid tissue (not recorded which). This chain connects TRBV29-1 to TRBJ2-7, with a possible D match to TRBD1 (6 bases). The CDR3 protein is CSVGGGWTYEQYF. The CDR3 nucleotides read TGCAGCGTAGGTGGGGGCTGGACCTACGAGCAGTACTTC.